The clone carrying this T cell receptor beta chain was recorded at least ten times. Sampling of bone marrow took place during active disease in every patient. The source of the sample is a study of read filtering for tumor transcriptome and immune sequencing. The overall study: The cohort had about 16 men and approximately 13 women aged about 47 to 90, mean about 70 years. RNA-seq yielded only roughly 85 to 1,400 TCR reads, IR-seq about 4.05 to 11 million.

J gave up 5 bases and V 3 bases, and 4 bases lay outside the gene matches. The CDR3 is made up of 14 amino acids. Looked up from germline, CDR1 is SGHAT and CDR2 is FQNNGV. From 350 to 500 ng of RNA, a library with molecular barcoded alpha/delta and beta/gamma adaptors was made. MiXCR, run by TCRdb on the reads, gives a single entry per CDR3 protein. The table lists 130,000 or so distinct CDR3 sequences, roughly 13% of them singletons, with roughly 7.6% in the top ten. The receptor was derived from a donor aged 40 or over with multiple myeloma. The sample taken for sequencing was a population of CD138-negative cells sorted from bone marrow. V gene TRBV11-2 combines with J gene TRBJ2-1; TRBD1 matches 7 bases. This CDR3 reads CASSFRDSHNEQFF. As DNA, the CDR3 is TGTGCCAGCAGCTTCAGGGACAGCCACAATGAGCAGTTCTTC.